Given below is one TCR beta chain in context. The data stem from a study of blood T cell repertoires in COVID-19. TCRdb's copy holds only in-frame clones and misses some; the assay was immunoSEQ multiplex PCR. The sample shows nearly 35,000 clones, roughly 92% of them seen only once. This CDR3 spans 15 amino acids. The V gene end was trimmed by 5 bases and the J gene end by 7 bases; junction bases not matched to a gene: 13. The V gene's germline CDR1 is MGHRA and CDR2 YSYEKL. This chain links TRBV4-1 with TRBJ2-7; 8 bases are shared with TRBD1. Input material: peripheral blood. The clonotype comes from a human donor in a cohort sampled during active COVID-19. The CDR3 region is CASSDADREIVEQYF. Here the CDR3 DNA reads TGCGCCAGCAGCGACGCGGACAGGGAGATTGTAGAGCAGTACTTC.